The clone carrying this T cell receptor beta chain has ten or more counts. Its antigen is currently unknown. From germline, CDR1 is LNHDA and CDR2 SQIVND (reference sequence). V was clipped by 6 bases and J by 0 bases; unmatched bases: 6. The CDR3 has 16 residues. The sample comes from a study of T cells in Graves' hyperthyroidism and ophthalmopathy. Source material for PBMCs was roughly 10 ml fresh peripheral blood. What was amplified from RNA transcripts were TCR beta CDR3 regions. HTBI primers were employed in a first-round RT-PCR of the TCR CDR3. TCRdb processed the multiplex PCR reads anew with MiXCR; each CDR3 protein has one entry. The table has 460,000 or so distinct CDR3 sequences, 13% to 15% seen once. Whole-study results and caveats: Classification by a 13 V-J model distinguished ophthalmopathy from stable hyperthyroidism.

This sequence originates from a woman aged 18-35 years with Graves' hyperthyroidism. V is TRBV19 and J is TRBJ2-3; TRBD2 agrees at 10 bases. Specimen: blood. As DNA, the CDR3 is TGTGCCAGTAGGACCGGACTAGCGGACAGCACAGATACGCAGTATTTT. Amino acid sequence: CASRTGLADSTDTQYF.